A selection of T cell receptor beta chains follows, all from one sample in a study of long-term antiretroviral therapy in people with HIV. TCRdb's copy holds only in-frame clones and misses some; the assay was immunoSEQ multiplex PCR. This table holds about 36,000 clones, 75% to 85% found once. Source: unsorted PBMCs, taken 3.4 years after starting antiretroviral therapy. These receptors came from a man aged 25-40 years with HIV. Both conserved end residues are part of each CDR3. The D gene is left open where the match is weak. Clone size appears in some rows only: once, few, many, or a class for an expanded clone.

v_call	clone_size	j_call	d_call	cdr3_aa	cdr3_nt
TRBV6-5	-	TRBJ2-1	TRBD2	CASSKGLVTFF	TGTGCCAGCAGTAAGGGACTAGTGACGTTCTTC
TRBV14	-	TRBJ1-2	TRBD1	CASSQDGTDLDPNYGYTF	TGTGCCAGCAGCCAAGATGGGACAGACCTAGATCCCAACTATGGCTACACCTTC
TRBV11-2	few	TRBJ1-2	TRBD1	CASSRSGTGAYGYTF	TGTGCCAGCAGCCGATCAGGGACAGGAGCCTATGGCTACACCTTC
TRBV7-8	-	TRBJ2-1	TRBD2	CASSPGGNEQFF	TGTGCCAGCAGCCCGGGAGGGAATGAGCAGTTCTTC
TRBV5-6	-	TRBJ2-7	TRBD1	CASSFSDRAGDF	TGTGCCAGCAGCTTCTCAGACAGGGCCGGGGACTTC
TRBV4-3	-	TRBJ2-5	-	CASSQEWGGGLGGQETQYF	TGCGCCAGCAGCCAAGAATGGGGGGGAGGGCTAGGGGGCCAAGAGACCCAGTACTTC
TRBV7-2	-	TRBJ2-7	-	CASSPFGPYEQYF	TGTGCCAGCAGCCCCTTTGGTCCCTACGAGCAGTACTTC
TRBV11-3	-	TRBJ1-1	-	CASSLDGAGTEAFF	TGTGCCAGCAGCTTAGATGGTGCGGGGACTGAAGCTTTCTTT
TRBV28	-	TRBJ1-4	TRBD1	CASSLTGTGLSSKLFF	TGTGCCAGCAGTCTTACCGGGACAGGGCTTTCGTCAAAACTGTTTTTT
TRBV5-1	-	TRBJ2-7	-	CASSRDWLLSYEQYF	TGCGCCAGCAGCCGGGACTGGCTCCTCTCCTACGAGCAGTACTTC
TRBV7-2	-	TRBJ2-5	TRBD1	CASSLAGQQETQYF	TGTGCCAGCAGCTTAGCGGGACAGCAAGAGACCCAGTACTTC
TRBV7-9	few	TRBJ2-1	TRBD2	CASSSPASGSTIEQFF	TGTGCCAGCAGCTCCCCTGCTAGCGGGAGCACGATTGAGCAGTTCTTC